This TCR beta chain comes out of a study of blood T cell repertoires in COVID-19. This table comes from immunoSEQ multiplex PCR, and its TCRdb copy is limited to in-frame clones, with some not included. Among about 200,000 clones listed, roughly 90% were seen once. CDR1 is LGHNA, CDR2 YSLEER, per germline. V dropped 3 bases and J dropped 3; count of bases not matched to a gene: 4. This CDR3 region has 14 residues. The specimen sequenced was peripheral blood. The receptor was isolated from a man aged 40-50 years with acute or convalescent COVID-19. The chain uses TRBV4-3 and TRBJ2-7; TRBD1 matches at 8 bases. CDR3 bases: TGCGCCAGCAGCCAGAGGACAGGGAGCTACGAGCAGTACTTC. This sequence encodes CASSQRTGSYEQYF.